This is a list of T cell receptor beta chains from one sample in a study of radiotherapy plus CTLA-4 blockade in lung cancer. The repertoire was sequenced with immunoSEQ multiplex PCR; TCRdb's copy has only in-frame clones and lacks some. Counted here are about 40,000 clones, roughly 73% occurring once; the ten biggest clones make up 23%. The material was peripheral blood, obtained from a patient treated with radiotherapy plus ipilimumab. All receptors come from a human donor with non-small cell lung cancer that progressed on radiotherapy plus ipilimumab. Both conserved end residues are part of each CDR3. Fields, in order: CDR3 length, clone size, D gene, J gene, V gene, CDR3 DNA, CDR3 protein. The D gene is left open where the match is weak. Expanded clones get a size class; other rows say once, few or many, or leave the size out.

16 | NA | NA | TRBJ2-7 | TRBV7-9 | TGTGCCAGCAGCTTAACTTGGGCAGGACACTCCTACGAGCAGTACTTC | CASSLTWAGHSYEQYF
12 | NA | NA | TRBJ1-2 | TRBV2 | TGTGCCAGCAGTTCGCAGGGGCCTGGCTACACCTTC | CASSSQGPGYTF
13 | NA | NA | TRBJ1-4 | TRBV10-2 | TGCGCCAGCAGTGCGGCAGGGGACGAAAAACTGTTTTTT | CASSAAGDEKLFF
14 | NA | NA | TRBJ1-2 | TRBV29-1 | TGCAGCGTTGAGTTCCCCAGGGTGAACTATGGCTACACCTTC | CSVEFPRVNYGYTF
14 | NA | TRBD1 | TRBJ1-3 | TRBV6-6 | TGTGCCAGCAGTCAATGGACAGGACGAAACACCATATATTTT | CASSQWTGRNTIYF
15 | NA | TRBD1 | TRBJ1-2 | TRBV5-4 | TGTGCCAGCAGCCCCGAGGGGACAGGAGGTTCTGGCTACACCTTC | CASSPEGTGGSGYTF
14 | once | TRBD2 | TRBJ2-1 | TRBV29-1 | TGCAGCGTTCTAGCGGGGGGGGATTACAATGAGCAGTTCTTC | CSVLAGGDYNEQFF
12 | NA | NA | TRBJ2-5 | TRBV7-2 | TGTGCCAGCAGCTCAGGCCCTGCGACCCAGTACTTC | CASSSGPATQYF
15 | NA | TRBD2 | TRBJ2-7 | TRBV7-2 | TGTGCCAGCAGCTTCACTAGCGGGGGGTCCTACGAGCAGTACTTC | CASSFTSGGSYEQYF
14 | NA | TRBD2 | TRBJ2-7 | TRBV2 | TGTGCCAGCACGCTATACCGGACTAGCAACGAGCAGTACTTC | CASTLYRTSNEQYF
15 | few | NA | TRBJ1-1 | TRBV5-4 | TGTGCCAGCAAAATAGGTGGTTTAGGGAGCACTGAAGCTTTCTTT | CASKIGGLGSTEAFF
13 | NA | NA | TRBJ2-7 | TRBV11-2 | TGTGCCAGCAGTCAAGGGGCCCCCTACGAGCAGTACTTC | CASSQGAPYEQYF
19 | NA | TRBD2 | TRBJ2-3 | TRBV4-2 | TGTGCCAGCAGCCAAGATCAAGGACTAGCGGGGATACACACAGATACGCAGTATTTT | CASSQDQGLAGIHTDTQYF
19 | NA | TRBD2 | TRBJ2-4 | TRBV4-2 | TGTGCCAGCAGCCAAGATGGGTGGCGGGGGGGCCTAGCCAAAAACATTCAGTACTTC | CASSQDGWRGGLAKNIQYF
12 | NA | NA | TRBJ2-1 | TRBV28 | TGTGCCAGCAGGTCCTCAGGGTATGAGCAGTTCTTC | CASRSSGYEQFF
15 | NA | TRBD1 | TRBJ2-7 | TRBV19 | TGTGCCAGTAAGGTCCGGGACAGGGGCTCCTACGAGCAGTACTTC | CASKVRDRGSYEQYF
15 | NA | TRBD2 | TRBJ2-1 | TRBV5-5 | TGTGCCAGCAGCTTGGCCGGGGGGGGCTACAATGAGCAGTTCTTC | CASSLAGGGYNEQFF
15 | NA | TRBD1 | TRBJ1-1 | TRBV25-1 | TGTGCCAGCAGTAGCCGACAGGGTCTCGGCACTGAAGCTTTCTTT | CASSSRQGLGTEAFF
15 | few | TRBD2 | TRBJ2-7 | TRBV5-1 | TGCGCCAGCAGCTCATTTAGCGGGGGGGCGTACGAGCAGTACTTC | CASSSFSGGAYEQYF
14 | NA | NA | TRBJ2-7 | TRBV5-1 | TGCGCCAGCAGCCCGGGTTCAGGAGGACGGGAGCAGTACTTC | CASSPGSGGREQYF
18 | NA | TRBD1 | TRBJ2-3 | TRBV2 | TGTGCCAGCCTACCTAGGACAGGGGGCTCGTACAGCACAGATACGCAGTATTTT | CASLPRTGGSYSTDTQYF
14 | NA | TRBD1 | TRBJ1-2 | TRBV19 | TGTGCCAGTCAACTACAGGGGGAACACTATGGCTACACCTTC | CASQLQGEHYGYTF
12 | NA | TRBD1 | TRBJ1-2 | TRBV19 | TGTGCCAGTAGCGACAGGGACTATGGCTACACCTTC | CASSDRDYGYTF
14 | NA | NA | TRBJ2-2 | TRBV6-1 | TGTGCCAGCAGTGTGACAGGGAACACCGGGGAGCTGTTTTTT | CASSVTGNTGELFF
13 | NA | NA | TRBJ1-1 | TRBV2 | TGTGCCAGCGGGGAGCGAATGAACACTGAAGCTTTCTTT | CASGERMNTEAFF
13 | NA | TRBD2 | TRBJ2-2 | TRBV6-1 | TGTGCCAGTAGCGGGGGGGCCGCCGGGGAGCTGTTTTTT | CASSGGAAGELFF
15 | once | TRBD1 | TRBJ1-2 | TRBV4-1 | TGCGCCAGCAGCCAAGCGGGGACAGATAACTATGGCTACACCTTC | CASSQAGTDNYGYTF
13 | NA | TRBD1 | TRBJ2-7 | TRBV29-1 | TGCAGCATTAGACGGACAGGATCCTACGAGCAGTACTTC | CSIRRTGSYEQYF
16 | NA | NA | TRBJ1-3 | TRBV7-9 | TGTGCCAGCAGCCCACCGAGTTGGGCTTTGGGAAACACCATATATTTT | CASSPPSWALGNTIYF
15 | NA | TRBD1 | TRBJ2-5 | TRBV11-2 | TGTGCCAGCAGCTTAGTTACAGGGGGTGTAGAGACCCAGTACTTC | CASSLVTGGVETQYF
15 | NA | TRBD1 | TRBJ1-1 | TRBV29-1 | TGCAGCGTCCGAGAAACTAGGGACAGCGTCACTGAAGCTTTCTTT | CSVRETRDSVTEAFF
15 | once | NA | TRBJ2-1 | TRBV5-1 | TGCGCCAGCAGCGGCGGAGCAGGGGTCCACAATGAGCAGTTCTTC | CASSGGAGVHNEQFF
11 | NA | NA | TRBJ2-7 | TRBV7-2 | TGTGCCAGCGGTGGCTTTTACGAGCAGTACTTC | CASGGFYEQYF
15 | few | TRBD1 | TRBJ2-7 | TRBV4-3 | TGCGCCAGCAGCCAAGCACGACAGGGCCCCTACGAGCAGTACTTC | CASSQARQGPYEQYF
15 | NA | NA | TRBJ1-2 | TRBV16 | TGTGCCAGCAGCCAATCGTATCAGGGGTCATATGGCTACACCTTC | CASSQSYQGSYGYTF
16 | once | TRBD2 | TRBJ2-3 | TRBV4-1 | TGCGCCAGCAGCCAAGTTCAGCGGGGGAGCACAGATACGCAGTATTTT | CASSQVQRGSTDTQYF
14 | NA | TRBD1 | TRBJ1-6 | TRBV5-8 | TGTGCCAGCAGCTTCGGGGACAGGGGGCGACTACACCACTTT | CASSFGDRGRLHHF
13 | NA | NA | TRBJ2-1 | TRBV18 | TGTGCCAGCTCACCACCGGGGGCGAATGAGCAGTTCTTC | CASSPPGANEQFF
17 | few | NA | TRBJ1-3 | TRBV7-2 | TGTGCCAGCAGCTTATCCCCGGGAGCGTTAAGTGGAAACACCATATATTTT | CASSLSPGALSGNTIYF
14 | NA | NA | TRBJ2-5 | TRBV5-1 | TGCGCCAGCAGCTTGGTGACCCGGAGGGAGACCCAGTACTTC | CASSLVTRRETQYF